This T cell receptor (beta chain) came from a study of regulatory T cells in long-lasting Graves disease. This clonotype appeared a few times. Its specificity is not known. The conserved phenylalanine or tryptophan normally closing the CDR3 is absent here, so this likely arose from a read error. Study results and caveats: Among samples with persistent disease, TRBV28, TRBJ1-2 and TRBJ2-5 were favored.

This CDR3 is 11 amino acids long. Germline V gene data show CDR1 as ENHRY and CDR2 as SYGVKD. Trimming stripped 10 bases from V and 4 bases from J, with 8 bases between. iRepertoire HTBI primers and Arm-PCR of CDR3 regions built TCR beta libraries. TCRdb analysed the multiplex PCR reads with MiXCR anew, one entry per CDR3 protein. The profile covers around 500,000 distinct CDR3 sequences, with around 20% appearing a single time and 6.5% to 10% taken by the ten largest. Time point noted: persistent/refractory GD, antithyroid drugs over 5 years with positive TRAb. PBMC-extracted RNA yielded the TCR library.

The source was peripheral blood mononuclear cells (PBMCs), collected when the disease was refractory, from a patient treated with antithyroid drugs. The sequence was obtained from a female donor with Graves disease. The rearrangement joins TRBV10-3 to TRBJ1-3; D unclear. For the CDR3, the DNA is TGTGCCAGCCGAACCGGAAACACCATATATCTT. This translates into CASRTGNTIYL.